This is a list of T cell receptor beta chains from one sample in a study of cytomegalovirus exposure and HLA in healthy donors. The table came from immunoSEQ multiplex PCR; TCRdb's copy has only in-frame clones and leaves some out. The data show more than 85,000 clones, roughly three fifths seen once. The material sequenced was PBMCs. These receptors all come from a human donor in good health. Each CDR3 is given with its conserved first and last residue. The D gene is left open where the match is weak. Clone size is given for some rows only: seen once, a few or many times, or a class if the clone is expanded.

clone_size	v_call	j_call	d_call	cdr3_aa	cdr3_nt
few	TRBV5-1	TRBJ2-3	-	CASSLAGDTQYF	TGCGCCAGCAGCTTAGCAGGAGATACGCAGTATTTT
few	TRBV25-1	TRBJ2-1	TRBD1	CASGDRDLYNEQFF	TGTGCCAGCGGGGACAGGGACCTTTACAATGAGCAGTTCTTC
few	TRBV6-1	TRBJ2-3	TRBD2	CATTGLAGGTDTQYF	TGTGCCACCACGGGACTAGCGGGAGGGACAGATACGCAGTATTTT
few	TRBV10-2	TRBJ2-2	-	CASSDGSSPGELFF	TGCGCCAGCAGTGATGGGAGTTCCCCCGGGGAGCTGTTTTTT
once	TRBV10-2	TRBJ2-7	TRBD1	CASSESGQSYEQYF	TGCGCCAGCAGTGAGTCGGGACAGAGCTACGAGCAGTACTTC
-	TRBV6-1	TRBJ2-1	TRBD1	CASSEVLGQGYNEQFF	TGTGCCAGCAGTGAAGTCTTGGGACAGGGCTACAATGAGCAGTTCTTC
-	TRBV28	TRBJ1-1	-	CASTLSWQGGTEAFF	TGTGCCAGCACCCTCTCCTGGCAGGGCGGAACTGAAGCTTTCTTT
-	TRBV5-1	TRBJ2-5	-	CASSLRPRSKETQYF	TGCGCCAGCAGCTTGCGTCCCCGGTCGAAGGAGACCCAGTACTTC
few	TRBV7-2	TRBJ2-3	TRBD2	CASSPQASGSADTQYF	TGTGCCAGCAGCCCGCAAGCTAGCGGGAGTGCGGATACGCAGTATTTT
-	TRBV6-5	TRBJ2-7	TRBD2	CASIRRLAGVHEQYF	TGTGCCAGCATCCGACGACTAGCGGGAGTACACGAGCAGTACTTC
-	TRBV10-3	TRBJ2-1	-	CAISSQGLGEFF	TGTGCCATCAGTTCACAGGGCCTGGGGGAGTTCTTC
-	TRBV6-1	TRBJ1-5	-	CASSEDRGSNQPQHF	TGTGCCAGCAGTGAAGATAGGGGTAGCAATCAGCCCCAGCATTTT
-	TRBV27	TRBJ2-1	TRBD1	CASSRLTKGQSAEFF	TGTGCCAGCAGTCGTCTTACGAAGGGACAGTCAGCGGAGTTCTTC
-	TRBV9	TRBJ1-2	-	CASSTIGGANYGYTF	TGTGCCAGCAGCACGATAGGAGGGGCAAACTATGGCTACACCTTC
-	TRBV27	TRBJ2-1	-	CASSLRLNNEQFF	TGTGCCAGCAGTTTGCGACTGAACAATGAGCAGTTCTTC
-	TRBV15	TRBJ2-7	-	CATSRDLSRGEQYF	TGTGCCACCAGCAGAGATCTCTCCAGGGGCGAGCAGTACTTC
-	TRBV11-2	TRBJ2-2	TRBD1	CASSITGDPNTGELFF	TGTGCCAGCAGCATAACAGGGGACCCGAACACCGGGGAGCTGTTTTTT
-	TRBV2	TRBJ1-6	TRBD1	CASSGDSRSPLHF	TGTGCCAGCAGTGGGGACAGCCGATCACCCCTCCACTTT
-	TRBV30	TRBJ2-5	TRBD2	CAWSVLGQGGETQYF	TGTGCCTGGAGTGTACTGGGGCAGGGAGGGGAGACCCAGTACTTC
-	TRBV7-6	TRBJ2-3	TRBD2	CASSPRGAGGFTDTQYF	TGTGCCAGCAGCCCTCGGGGAGCGGGAGGGTTCACAGATACGCAGTATTTT
-	TRBV19	TRBJ1-1	-	CASRRDLNTEAFF	TGTGCCAGTAGGCGGGACCTGAACACTGAAGCTTTCTTT
-	TRBV4-1	TRBJ2-1	TRBD1	CASSQDGTGGYDEQFF	TGCGCCAGCAGCCAAGATGGGACAGGGGGATATGATGAGCAGTTCTTC
-	TRBV30	TRBJ2-5	TRBD1	CAWSRTGKTQYF	TGTGCCTGGAGTCGGACAGGGAAGACCCAGTACTTC
-	TRBV10-3	TRBJ1-2	TRBD1	CAISGTGYGYTF	TGTGCCATCAGTGGGACAGGATATGGCTACACCTTC
-	TRBV6-1	TRBJ2-7	TRBD1	CASSDMTGGINEQYF	TGTGCCAGCAGTGATATGACAGGGGGCATCAACGAGCAGTACTTC
few	TRBV7-8	TRBJ1-5	TRBD1	CASSKTGGMEPQHF	TGTGCCAGCAGCAAGACAGGGGGCATGGAGCCCCAGCATTTT
-	TRBV4-1	TRBJ1-5	-	CASSQVRSDYQPQHF	TGCGCCAGCAGCCAAGTCAGGTCGGATTATCAGCCCCAGCATTTT
-	TRBV7-8	TRBJ2-5	TRBD2	CASSVTSGRALGETQYF	TGTGCCAGCAGCGTGACTAGCGGGAGGGCCCTAGGAGAGACCCAGTACTTC
-	TRBV4-1	TRBJ1-4	TRBD1	CASSYTGEANEKLFF	TGCGCCAGCAGCTACACAGGGGAAGCTAATGAAAAACTGTTTTTT
-	TRBV27	TRBJ2-1	TRBD1	CASSFRGRGQGGNEQFF	TGTGCCAGCAGTTTCAGGGGGAGGGGACAGGGGGGCAATGAGCAGTTCTTC
-	TRBV6-1	TRBJ2-5	-	CASRAGRSYQETQYF	TGTGCCAGCAGAGCAGGGAGGTCGTACCAAGAGACCCAGTACTTC
once	TRBV27	TRBJ2-3	-	CASSLVAGLPDTQYF	TGTGCCAGCAGTTTGGTTGCGGGATTACCAGATACGCAGTATTTT
-	TRBV28	TRBJ2-5	TRBD1	CASSFMWAGQGRQTQYF	TGTGCCAGCAGTTTTATGTGGGCGGGACAGGGTCGTCAGACCCAGTACTTC
-	TRBV15	TRBJ2-1	-	CATSRGVGAEGEQFF	TGTGCCACCAGCAGGGGAGTGGGAGCTGAAGGTGAGCAGTTCTTC
-	TRBV19	TRBJ1-2	-	CASSMSVGNYYGYTF	TGTGCCAGTAGTATGTCCGTAGGCAACTACTACGGCTACACCTTC
-	TRBV19	TRBJ1-2	-	CASSSRVIHGYTF	TGTGCCAGTAGTAGCAGGGTAATTCATGGCTACACCTTC
-	TRBV11-3	TRBJ2-3	-	CASSFAGRATDTQYF	TGTGCCAGCAGCTTCGCAGGGCGCGCCACAGATACGCAGTATTTT
-	TRBV4-2	TRBJ1-5	TRBD1	CASIQDLGQAKRGPQHF	TGTGCCAGCATCCAAGATCTCGGACAGGCCAAACGGGGGCCCCAGCATTTT
-	TRBV29-1	TRBJ1-5	TRBD1	CSVVAGTGSEPQHF	TGCAGCGTTGTTGCCGGGACAGGGAGTGAGCCCCAGCATTTT
-	TRBV28	TRBJ1-2	-	CASSFFQGGYGYTF	TGTGCCAGCAGTTTTTTCCAGGGTGGCTATGGCTACACCTTC
-	TRBV6-5	TRBJ2-1	TRBD2	CASRRTSGINEQFF	TGTGCCAGCAGACGGACTAGCGGGATCAATGAGCAGTTCTTC
-	TRBV6-5	TRBJ1-2	-	CASSYATPGVNGYTF	TGTGCCAGCAGTTACGCTACTCCAGGTGTCAATGGCTACACCTTC